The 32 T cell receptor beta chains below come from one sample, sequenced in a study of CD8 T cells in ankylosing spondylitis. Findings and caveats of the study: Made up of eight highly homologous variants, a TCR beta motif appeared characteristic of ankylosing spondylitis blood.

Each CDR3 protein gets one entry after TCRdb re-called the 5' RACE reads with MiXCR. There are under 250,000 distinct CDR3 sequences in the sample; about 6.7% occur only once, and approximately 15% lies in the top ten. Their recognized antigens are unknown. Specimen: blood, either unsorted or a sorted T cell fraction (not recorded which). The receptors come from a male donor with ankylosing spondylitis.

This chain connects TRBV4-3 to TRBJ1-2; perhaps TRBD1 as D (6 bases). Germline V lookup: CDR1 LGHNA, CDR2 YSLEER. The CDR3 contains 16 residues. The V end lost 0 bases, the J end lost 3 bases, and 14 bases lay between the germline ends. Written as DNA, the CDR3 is TGCGCCAGCAGCCAAGATGGCGAGGGGGAGGACTATGGCTACACCTTC. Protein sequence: CASSQDGEGEDYGYTF.

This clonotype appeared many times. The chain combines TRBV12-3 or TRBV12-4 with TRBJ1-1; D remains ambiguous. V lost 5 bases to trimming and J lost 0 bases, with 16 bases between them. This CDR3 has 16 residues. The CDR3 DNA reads TGTGCCAGCAGTCCAGAGTCTCTTTTCATGAACACTGAAGCTTTCTTT. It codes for CASSPESLFMNTEAFF.

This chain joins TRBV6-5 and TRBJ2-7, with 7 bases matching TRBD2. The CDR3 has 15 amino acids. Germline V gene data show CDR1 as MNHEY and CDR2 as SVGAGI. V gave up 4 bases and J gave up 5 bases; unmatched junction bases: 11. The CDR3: CASSSLSGRWDEQYF. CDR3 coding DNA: TGTGCCAGCAGTTCCCTTTCCGGGAGGTGGGACGAGCAGTACTTC.

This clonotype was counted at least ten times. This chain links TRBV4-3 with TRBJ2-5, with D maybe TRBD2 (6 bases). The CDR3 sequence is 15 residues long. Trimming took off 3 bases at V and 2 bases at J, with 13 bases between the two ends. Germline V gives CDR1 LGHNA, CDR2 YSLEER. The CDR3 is CASSHLYSGQETQYF. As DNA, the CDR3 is TGCGCCAGCAGCCATCTTTATAGCGGACAAGAGACCCAGTACTTC.

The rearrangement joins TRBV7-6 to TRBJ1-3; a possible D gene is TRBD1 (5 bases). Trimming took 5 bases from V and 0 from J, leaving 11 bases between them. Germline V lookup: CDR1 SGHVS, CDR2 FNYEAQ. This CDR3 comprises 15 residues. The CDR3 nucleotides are TGTGCCAGCAGCCAGGGACTGCCCTCTGGAAACACCATATATTTT. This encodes CASSQGLPSGNTIYF.

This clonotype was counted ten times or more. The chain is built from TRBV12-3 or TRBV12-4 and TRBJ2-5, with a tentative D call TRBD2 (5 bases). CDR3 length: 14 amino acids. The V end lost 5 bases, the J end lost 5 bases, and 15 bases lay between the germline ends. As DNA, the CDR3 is TGTGCCAGCAGTCGGGGTGGAGTAAGGGAGACCCAGTACTTC. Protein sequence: CASSRGGVRETQYF.

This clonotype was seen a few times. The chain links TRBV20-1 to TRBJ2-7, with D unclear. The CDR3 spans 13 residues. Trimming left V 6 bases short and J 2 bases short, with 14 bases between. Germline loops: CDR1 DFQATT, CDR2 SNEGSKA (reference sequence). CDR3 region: CSAEPGETYEQYF. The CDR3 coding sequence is TGCAGTGCGGAGCCGGGCGAGACCTACGAGCAGTACTTC.

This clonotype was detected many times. The DNA of the CDR3 is TGTGCCAGCAGCTCCACACAACAGGGCTACGAGCAGTACTTC. The encoded protein is CASSSTQQGYEQYF. V usage is TRBV5-6 and J usage is TRBJ2-7; a possible D gene is TRBD1 (6 bases). Between the trimmed V and J ends, which lost 3 bases and 3 bases, there was a span of 13 bases. This CDR3 has 14 residues. The V gene's germline CDR1 is SGHDT and CDR2 YYEEEE.

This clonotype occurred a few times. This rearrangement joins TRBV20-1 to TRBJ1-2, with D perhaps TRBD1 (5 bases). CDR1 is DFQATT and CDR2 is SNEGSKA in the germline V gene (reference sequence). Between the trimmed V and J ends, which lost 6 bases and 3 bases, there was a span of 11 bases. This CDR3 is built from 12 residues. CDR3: CSAKGNHYGYTF. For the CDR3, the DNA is TGCAGTGCCAAGGGGAATCACTATGGCTACACCTTC.

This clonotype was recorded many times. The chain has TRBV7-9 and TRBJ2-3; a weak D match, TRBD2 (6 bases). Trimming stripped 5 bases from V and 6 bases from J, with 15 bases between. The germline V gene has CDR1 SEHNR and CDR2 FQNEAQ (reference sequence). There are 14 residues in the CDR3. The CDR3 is CASSASQRVDTQYF. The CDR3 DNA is TGTGCCAGCAGCGCTAGCCAGCGGGTCGATACGCAGTATTTT.

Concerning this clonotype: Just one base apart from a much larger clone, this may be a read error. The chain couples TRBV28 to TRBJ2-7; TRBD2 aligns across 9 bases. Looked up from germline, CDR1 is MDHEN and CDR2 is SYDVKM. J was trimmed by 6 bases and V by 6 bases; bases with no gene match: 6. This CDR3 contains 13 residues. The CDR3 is CASRSGLAPEQYF. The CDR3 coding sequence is TGTGCCAGCAGATCGGGACTAGCCCCCGAGCAGTACTTC.

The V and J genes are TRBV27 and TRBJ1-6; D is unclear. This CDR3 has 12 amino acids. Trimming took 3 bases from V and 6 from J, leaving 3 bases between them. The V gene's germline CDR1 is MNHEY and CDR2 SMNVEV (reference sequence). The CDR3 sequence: CASSFGNSPLHF. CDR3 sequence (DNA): TGTGCCAGCAGTTTTGGTAATTCACCCCTCCACTTT.

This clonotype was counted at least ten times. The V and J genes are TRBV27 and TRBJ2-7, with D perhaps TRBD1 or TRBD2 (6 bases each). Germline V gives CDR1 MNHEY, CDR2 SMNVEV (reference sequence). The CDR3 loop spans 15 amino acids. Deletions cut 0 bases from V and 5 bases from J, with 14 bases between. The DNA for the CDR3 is TGTGCCAGCAGTTTATCGAGGGGGGTGCTCCACGAGCAGTACTTC. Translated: CASSLSRGVLHEQYF.

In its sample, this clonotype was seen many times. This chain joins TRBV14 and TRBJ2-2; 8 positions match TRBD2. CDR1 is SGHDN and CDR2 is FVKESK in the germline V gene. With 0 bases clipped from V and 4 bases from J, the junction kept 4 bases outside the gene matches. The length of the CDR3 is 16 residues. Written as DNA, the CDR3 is TGTGCCAGCAGCCAAGATCCGGGGGGGATCACCGGGGAGCTGTTTTTT. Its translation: CASSQDPGGITGELFF.

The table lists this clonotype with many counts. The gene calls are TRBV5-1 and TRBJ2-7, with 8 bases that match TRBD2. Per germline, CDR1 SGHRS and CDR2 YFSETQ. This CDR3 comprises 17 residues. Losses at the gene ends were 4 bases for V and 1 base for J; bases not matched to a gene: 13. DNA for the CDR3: TGCGCCAGCAGCCTTACCCCCAGCGGGGGTGGTTCCTACGAGCAGTACTTC. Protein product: CASSLTPSGGGSYEQYF. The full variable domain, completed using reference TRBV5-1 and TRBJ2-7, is KAGVTQTPRYLIKTRGQQVTLSCSPISGHRSVSWYQQTPGQGLQFLFEYFSETQRNKGNFPGRFSGRQFSNSRSEMNVSTLELGDSALYLCASSLTPSGGGSYEQYFGPGTRLTVT.

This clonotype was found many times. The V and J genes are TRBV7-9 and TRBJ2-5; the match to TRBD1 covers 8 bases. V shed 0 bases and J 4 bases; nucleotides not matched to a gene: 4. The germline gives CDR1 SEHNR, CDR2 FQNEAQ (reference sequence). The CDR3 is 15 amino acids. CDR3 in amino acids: CASSLARGPLETQYF. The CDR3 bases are TGTGCCAGCAGCTTAGCCAGGGGGCCGTTAGAGACCCAGTACTTC.

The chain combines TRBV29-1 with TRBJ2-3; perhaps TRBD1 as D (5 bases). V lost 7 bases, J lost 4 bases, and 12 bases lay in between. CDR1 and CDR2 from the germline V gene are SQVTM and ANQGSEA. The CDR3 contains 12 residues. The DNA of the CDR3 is TGCAGCGGAGGCAGGGAACCAGATACGCAGTATTTT. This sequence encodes CSGGREPDTQYF.

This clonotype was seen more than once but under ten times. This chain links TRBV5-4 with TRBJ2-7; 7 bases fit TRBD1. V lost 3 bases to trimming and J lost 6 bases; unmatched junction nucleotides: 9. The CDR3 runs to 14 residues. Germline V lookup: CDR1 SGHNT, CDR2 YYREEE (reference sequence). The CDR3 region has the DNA TGTGCCAGCAGCTCGTTGACAGGGTTTTCCGAGCAGTACTTC. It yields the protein CASSSLTGFSEQYF.

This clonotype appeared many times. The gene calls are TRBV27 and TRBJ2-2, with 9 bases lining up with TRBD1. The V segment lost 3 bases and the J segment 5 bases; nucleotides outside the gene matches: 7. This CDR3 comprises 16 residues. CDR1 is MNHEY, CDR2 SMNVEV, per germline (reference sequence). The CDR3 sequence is CASSFLGTGNTGELFF. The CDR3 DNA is TGTGCCAGCAGTTTTTTGGGGACAGGGAATACCGGGGAGCTGTTTTTT.

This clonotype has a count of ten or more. The CDR3 sequence: CASSDTGSNSPLHF. For the CDR3, the DNA is TGTGCCAGCAGTGACACAGGGAGTAATTCACCCCTCCACTTT. This sequence joins TRBV6-4 and TRBJ1-6; tentatively, D is TRBD1 (6 bases). This CDR3 comprises 14 residues. Per the germline V gene, CDR1 is MRHNA and CDR2 is SNTAGT. V shed 2 bases and J shed 6 bases, with 8 bases lying between them.

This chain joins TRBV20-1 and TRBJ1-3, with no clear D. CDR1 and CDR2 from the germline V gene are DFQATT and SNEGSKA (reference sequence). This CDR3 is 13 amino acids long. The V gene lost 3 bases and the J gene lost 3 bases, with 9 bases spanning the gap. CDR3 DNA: TGCAGTGCTAGTCCGGATAGTGGAAACACCATATATTTT. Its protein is CSASPDSGNTIYF.

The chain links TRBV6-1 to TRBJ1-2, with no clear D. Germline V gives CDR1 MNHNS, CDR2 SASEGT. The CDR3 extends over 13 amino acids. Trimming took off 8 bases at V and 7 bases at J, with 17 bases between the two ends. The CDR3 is CASAPTPDPGYTF. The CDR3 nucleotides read TGTGCCAGCGCCCCCACCCCGGATCCTGGCTACACCTTC.

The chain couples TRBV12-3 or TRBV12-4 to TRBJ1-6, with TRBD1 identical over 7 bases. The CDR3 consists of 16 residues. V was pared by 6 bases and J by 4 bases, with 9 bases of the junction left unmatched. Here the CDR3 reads CASSRRGQIYNSPLHF. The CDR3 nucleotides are TGTGCCAGCAGCCGTCGGGGACAGATTTATAATTCACCCCTCCACTTT.

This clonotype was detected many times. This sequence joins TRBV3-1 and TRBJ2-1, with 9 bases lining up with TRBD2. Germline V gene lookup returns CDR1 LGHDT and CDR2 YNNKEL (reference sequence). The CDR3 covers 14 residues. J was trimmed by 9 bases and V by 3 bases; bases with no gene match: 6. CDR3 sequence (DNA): TGTGCCAGCAGCCAGGAAAGCGGGAGGACTGAGCAGTTCTTC. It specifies CASSQESGRTEQFF.

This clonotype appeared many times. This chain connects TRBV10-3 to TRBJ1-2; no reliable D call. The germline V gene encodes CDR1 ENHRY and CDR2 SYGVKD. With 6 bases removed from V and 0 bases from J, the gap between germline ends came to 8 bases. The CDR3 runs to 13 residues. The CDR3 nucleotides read TGTGCCATCAGCGAGAGCTCTAACTATGGCTACACCTTC. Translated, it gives CAISESSNYGYTF.

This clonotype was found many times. This CDR3 is CASSGSGTATYEQYF. CDR3 nucleotides: TGTGCCAGCAGCGGATCCGGGACAGCTACCTACGAGCAGTACTTC. The chain joins TRBV9 to TRBJ2-7, with TRBD1 matching 7 bases. V shed 3 bases, J shed 2 bases, and the junction held 8 bases outside the gene matches. The germline V gene has CDR1 SGDLS and CDR2 YYNGEE. The CDR3 totals 15 residues.

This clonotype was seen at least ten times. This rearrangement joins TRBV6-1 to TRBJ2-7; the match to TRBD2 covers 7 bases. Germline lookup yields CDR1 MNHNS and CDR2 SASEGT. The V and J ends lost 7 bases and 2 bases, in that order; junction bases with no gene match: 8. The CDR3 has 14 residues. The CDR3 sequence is CASNPGGSPYEQYF. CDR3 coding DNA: TGTGCCAGCAACCCCGGGGGGAGCCCCTACGAGCAGTACTTC.

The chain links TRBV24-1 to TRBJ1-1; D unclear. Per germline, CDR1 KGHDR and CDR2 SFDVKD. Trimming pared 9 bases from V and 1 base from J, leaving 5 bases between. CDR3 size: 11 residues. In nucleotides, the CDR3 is TGTGCCACCGCTACGAACACTGAAGCTTTCTTT. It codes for CATATNTEAFF.

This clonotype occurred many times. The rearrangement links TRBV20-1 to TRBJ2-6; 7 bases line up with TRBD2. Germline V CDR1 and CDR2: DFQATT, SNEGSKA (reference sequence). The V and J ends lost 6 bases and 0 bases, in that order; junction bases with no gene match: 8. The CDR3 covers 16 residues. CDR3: CSAPERDPSGANVLTF. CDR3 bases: TGCAGTGCCCCCGAGCGGGACCCCTCTGGGGCCAACGTCCTGACTTTC.

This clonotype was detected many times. The CDR3 region has the DNA TGTGCCAGCAGCTTTGGGACAGGGAATCCCCTACACGAGCAGTACTTC. Its protein product is CASSFGTGNPLHEQYF. The genes are TRBV11-2 and TRBJ2-7, with 9 bases that match TRBD1. The CDR3 is made up of 16 amino acids. V lost 3 bases to trimming and J lost 5 bases; unmatched junction nucleotides: 11. Per the germline V gene, CDR1 is SGHAT and CDR2 is FQNNGV.

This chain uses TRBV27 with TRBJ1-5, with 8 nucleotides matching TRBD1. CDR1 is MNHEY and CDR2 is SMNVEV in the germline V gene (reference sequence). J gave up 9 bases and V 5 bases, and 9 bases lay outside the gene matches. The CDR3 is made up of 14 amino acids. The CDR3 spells CASSATGGWWPQHF. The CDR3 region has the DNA TGTGCCAGCAGTGCCACAGGGGGGTGGTGGCCCCAGCATTTT.

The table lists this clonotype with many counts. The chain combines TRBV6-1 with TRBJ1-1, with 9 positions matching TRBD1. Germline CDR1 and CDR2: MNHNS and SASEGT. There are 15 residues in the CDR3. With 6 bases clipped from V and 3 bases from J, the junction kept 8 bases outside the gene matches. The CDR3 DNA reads TGTGCCAGCAGCTTTACAGGGGGCGCGGACACTGAAGCTTTCTTT. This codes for CASSFTGGADTEAFF.